The clone carrying this TCR beta chain turned up a few times. Its antigen is as yet unknown. At one boundary the junction diverges from the germline segment, which might be a read error. The PCR had 60 Vbeta and 13 Jbeta primers. Data came from immunoSEQ multiplex PCR; TCRdb stores just in-frame clones and leaves some out. The sample yields under 150,000 clones, roughly 80% seen once. The entry originates in a study of cytomegalovirus exposure and HLA in healthy donors. For the study at large: Among the roughly 370 genotyped donors, 65% to 90% were placed in the Caucasian-associated ancestry cluster.

Study-wide results and caveats: An Asian-associated ancestry cluster reportedly showed fewer N-insertions than the roughly 670-donor mean in a later analysis. Cytomegalovirus-associated status was assigned to some 180 TCR beta chains.

The CDR3 loop spans 15 amino acids. From germline, CDR1 is SEHNR and CDR2 FQNEAQ (reference sequence). This clonotype was sampled from a male donor in good health and CMV-seronegative. The sample comprised PBMCs. This chain joins TRBV7-9 and TRBJ2-5; unclear D gene. CDR3 region: CSSSPLGSSQETQYF. The CDR3 DNA is TGTTCCAGCAGCCCACTTGGGTCGTCACAGGAGACCCAGTACTTC.